A selection of T cell receptor beta chains follows, all from one sample in a study of T cell clones after liver transplantation. Some clones are missing from TCRdb's copy, which holds only in-frame ones; the method was immunoSEQ multiplex PCR. Of about 120,000 clones listed, approximately 90% were seen once; the top ten hold 0.8% to 0.9%. The source material was CD4+ T cells from blood, sampled 12 months after liver transplant. Receptor source: a human patient who received a liver transplant. T cells may partly derive from the graft donor. Both conserved end residues are part of each CDR3. Fields, in order: J gene, clone size, V gene, D gene, CDR3 protein, CDR3 DNA. D genes are given only for firm matches. Clone size, where shown, is once, few, many, or a class for clones that have expanded.

TRBJ1-3 NA TRBV19 NA CASSLGRGNSGNTIYF TGTGCCAGTAGTCTAGGGCGCGGTAACTCTGGAAACACCATATATTTT
TRBJ2-3 NA TRBV19 TRBD1 CASSKTGTDTDTQYF TGTGCCAGTAGTAAAACCGGGACAGACACAGATACGCAGTATTTT
TRBJ2-3 NA TRBV7-9 NA CASSFGLDLSTDTQYF TGTGCCAGCAGCTTTGGACTCGACTTAAGCACAGATACGCAGTATTTT
TRBJ1-1 NA TRBV19 NA CASSIWGQSEAFF TGTGCCAGTAGTATTTGGGGGCAGTCTGAAGCTTTCTTT
TRBJ2-2 NA TRBV6-6 NA CASNPRAGTGELFF TGTGCCAGCAACCCTAGGGCGGGGACCGGGGAGCTGTTTTTT
TRBJ1-1 NA TRBV19 NA CASSTWATEAFF TGTGCCAGTAGTACATGGGCCACTGAAGCTTTCTTT
TRBJ2-3 NA TRBV7-2 NA CASSFQRDWNADTQYF TGTGCCAGCAGCTTTCAGAGGGACTGGAATGCAGATACGCAGTATTTT
TRBJ1-2 few TRBV19 NA CASSIDRTTGYTF TGTGCCAGTAGTATAGACCGGACCACTGGCTACACCTTC
TRBJ2-7 NA TRBV5-1 TRBD2 CASSSGLADRNPYEQYF TGCGCCAGCAGCTCGGGACTAGCGGACAGAAATCCCTACGAGCAGTACTTC
TRBJ2-3 NA TRBV5-1 TRBD2 CASSWGPGGTDTQYF TGCGCCAGCAGCTGGGGCCCGGGAGGGACAGATACGCAGTATTTT
TRBJ2-7 NA TRBV7-9 NA CASSPPRLDRIYEQYF TGTGCCAGCAGCCCGCCAAGACTAGATCGGATCTACGAGCAGTACTTC
TRBJ2-3 NA TRBV5-1 NA CASRVGQITDTQYF TGCGCCAGCAGGGTAGGGCAAATCACAGATACGCAGTATTTT
TRBJ1-1 medium-sized TRBV7-3 TRBD1 CASSSTGENTEAFF TGTGCCAGCAGCTCTACAGGGGAAAACACTGAAGCTTTCTTT
TRBJ1-5 NA TRBV28 NA CASSLLGAGQPQHF TGTGCCAGCAGTTTACTGGGGGCGGGTCAGCCCCAGCATTTT
TRBJ1-1 NA TRBV28 NA CASRSGTPDHRWEAFF TGTGCCAGCAGATCCGGGACGCCCGACCATAGGTGGGAAGCTTTCTTT
TRBJ1-2 NA TRBV18 TRBD1 CASSPGQGDGYTF TGTGCCAGCTCACCTGGACAGGGGGATGGCTACACCTTC
TRBJ2-2 NA TRBV2 NA CASKGFTGELFF TGTGCCAGCAAAGGCTTCACCGGGGAGCTGTTTTTT
TRBJ2-7 few TRBV2 TRBD1 CARALDRGSYEQYF TGTGCCAGGGCCTTGGACAGGGGGTCCTACGAGCAGTACTTC
TRBJ1-4 NA TRBV30 TRBD1 CACMGQINEKLFF TGTGCCTGTATGGGACAGATTAATGAAAAACTGTTTTTT
TRBJ1-2 NA TRBV11-2 NA CASSLSRVDGYTF TGTGCCAGCAGTCTGAGTCGGGTTGATGGCTACACCTTC
TRBJ1-4 NA TRBV30 TRBD1 CAWSVQGTGVGKLFF TGTGCCTGGAGTGTACAGGGGACAGGGGTTGGAAAACTGTTTTTT
TRBJ1-3 NA TRBV30 NA CAWSVSSGNTIYF TGTGCCTGGAGTGTGAGCTCTGGAAACACCATATATTTT
TRBJ1-1 NA TRBV7-9 NA CASSGYDSMNTEAFF TGTGCCAGCAGCGGTTACGACAGCATGAACACTGAAGCTTTCTTT
TRBJ2-2 NA TRBV18 NA CASSPPSHGELFF TGTGCCAGCTCACCCCCGTCGCACGGGGAGCTGTTTTTT
TRBJ2-2 NA TRBV7-2 TRBD1 CASSTQTGTANTGELFF TGTGCCAGCAGTACTCAAACCGGGACAGCGAACACCGGGGAGCTGTTTTTT
TRBJ2-5 NA TRBV7-9 NA CASSSGDTGQETQYF TGTGCCAGCAGCTCCGGCGATACGGGGCAAGAGACCCAGTACTTC
TRBJ2-1 NA TRBV30 NA CAWRLDSYNEQFF TGTGCCTGGAGGCTGGACTCCTACAATGAGCAGTTCTTC
TRBJ2-3 NA TRBV6-4 NA CASSSKAGTDTQYF TGTGCCAGCAGTAGTAAAGCCGGCACAGATACGCAGTATTTT
TRBJ2-7 NA TRBV18 NA CASSPVTSGQSYEQYF TGTGCCAGCTCACCAGTCACCAGCGGGCAGTCCTACGAGCAGTACTTC
TRBJ1-2 NA TRBV7-9 NA CASSQAGGLGYTF TGTGCCAGCAGCCAAGCGGGGGGCCTGGGCTACACCTTC
TRBJ1-5 NA TRBV2 TRBD1 CASSADRGNQPQHF TGTGCCAGCAGTGCGGACAGGGGAAATCAGCCCCAGCATTTT
TRBJ2-5 NA TRBV7-9 NA CASSFTRGRETQYF TGTGCCAGCAGCTTCACGAGGGGCAGAGAGACCCAGTACTTC
TRBJ1-5 NA TRBV7-9 NA CASSLEGVNQPQHF TGTGCCAGCAGCTTAGAGGGGGTCAATCAGCCCCAGCATTTT
TRBJ2-7 NA TRBV18 TRBD2 CASSVSSGNLGEQYF TGTGCCAGCTCGGTATCTAGCGGGAACCTCGGCGAGCAGTACTTC
TRBJ2-7 once TRBV5-1 NA CASSLEGDLGVQYF TGCGCCAGCAGCTTGGAAGGTGACCTAGGGGTGCAGTACTTC
TRBJ2-2 NA TRBV10-3 NA CAISPQIANTGELFF TGTGCCATCAGCCCACAAATTGCGAACACCGGGGAGCTGTTTTTT
TRBJ1-1 medium-sized TRBV7-2 NA CASSLARKAFF TGTGCCAGCAGCTTAGCCAGGAAAGCTTTCTTT
TRBJ1-5 NA TRBV5-6 NA CASSLSHWSTPQHF TGTGCCAGCAGCTTATCGCACTGGTCTACCCCCCAGCATTTT
TRBJ2-4 NA TRBV9 NA CASSVDGVGIQYF TGTGCCAGCAGCGTGGACGGGGTCGGCATTCAGTACTTC
TRBJ2-7 few TRBV11-3 TRBD2 CASRVSGYEQYF TGTGCCAGCAGGGTTAGCGGGTACGAGCAGTACTTC
TRBJ2-5 NA TRBV7-2 TRBD2 CASSLRLGGETQYF TGTGCCAGCAGCTTAAGACTGGGGGGGGAGACCCAGTACTTC
TRBJ2-3 NA TRBV6-4 NA CASSAVLTDTQYF TGTGCCAGCAGTGCGGTCTTAACAGATACGCAGTATTTT
TRBJ2-3 NA TRBV15 TRBD2 CATSRGLASTDTQYF TGTGCCACCAGCAGAGGACTAGCAAGCACAGATACGCAGTATTTT
TRBJ2-4 once TRBV4-1 TRBD2 CASSHDGLAGASGKNIQYF TGCGCCAGCAGCCACGACGGACTAGCGGGAGCCAGTGGCAAAAACATTCAGTACTTC
TRBJ1-2 many TRBV27 NA CASSLNSQTYGYTF TGTGCCAGCAGTTTAAACAGTCAGACCTATGGCTACACCTTC
TRBJ1-1 NA TRBV29-1 NA CSVEDILRSNTEAFF TGCAGCGTTGAAGATATCTTAAGGAGTAACACTGAAGCTTTCTTT
TRBJ2-7 few TRBV2 NA CASSERERVEQYF TGTGCCAGCAGTGAACGGGAGAGGGTCGAGCAGTACTTC
TRBJ2-7 NA TRBV28 NA CASSLLSYEQYF TGTGCCAGCAGTTTACTTTCCTACGAGCAGTACTTC